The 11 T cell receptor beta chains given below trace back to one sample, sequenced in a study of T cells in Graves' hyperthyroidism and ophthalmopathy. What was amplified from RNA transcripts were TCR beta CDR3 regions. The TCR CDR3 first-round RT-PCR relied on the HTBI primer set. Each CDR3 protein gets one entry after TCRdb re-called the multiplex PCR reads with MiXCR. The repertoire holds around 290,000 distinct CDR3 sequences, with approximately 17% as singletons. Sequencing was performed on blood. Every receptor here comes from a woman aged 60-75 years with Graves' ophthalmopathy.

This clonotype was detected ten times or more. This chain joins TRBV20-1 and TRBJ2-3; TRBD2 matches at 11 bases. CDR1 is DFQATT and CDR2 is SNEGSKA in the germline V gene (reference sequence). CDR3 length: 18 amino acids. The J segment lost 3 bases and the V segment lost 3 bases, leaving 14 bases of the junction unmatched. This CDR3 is CSARSIDPGLAVTDTQYF. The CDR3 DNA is TGCAGTGCTAGGAGTATTGATCCGGGACTAGCGGTGACAGATACGCAGTATTTT.

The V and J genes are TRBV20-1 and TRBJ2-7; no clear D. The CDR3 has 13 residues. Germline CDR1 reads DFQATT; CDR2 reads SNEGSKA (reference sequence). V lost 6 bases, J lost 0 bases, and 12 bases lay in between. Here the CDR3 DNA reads TGCAGTGCCAGACCGGTGAGCTCCTACGAGCAGTACTTC. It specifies CSARPVSSYEQYF.

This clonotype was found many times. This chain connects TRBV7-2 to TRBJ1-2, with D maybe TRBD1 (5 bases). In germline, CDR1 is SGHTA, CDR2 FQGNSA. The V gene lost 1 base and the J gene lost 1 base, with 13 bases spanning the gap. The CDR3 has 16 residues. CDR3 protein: CASSLGGRLINYGYTF. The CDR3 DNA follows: TGTGCCAGCAGCTTAGGGGGCAGATTAATTAACTATGGCTACACCTTC. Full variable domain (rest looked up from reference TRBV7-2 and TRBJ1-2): GAGVSQSPSNKVTEKGKDVELRCDPISGHTALYWYRQSLGQGLEFLIYFQGNSAPDKSGLPSDRFSAERTGGSVSTLTIQRTQQEDSAVYLCASSLGGRLINYGYTFGSGTRLTVV.

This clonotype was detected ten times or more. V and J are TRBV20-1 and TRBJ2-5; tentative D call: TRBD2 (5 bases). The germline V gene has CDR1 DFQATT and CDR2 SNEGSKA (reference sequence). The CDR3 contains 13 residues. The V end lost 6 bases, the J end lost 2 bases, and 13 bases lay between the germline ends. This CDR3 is CSAQRRQQETQYF. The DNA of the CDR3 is TGCAGTGCCCAGAGGAGGCAACAAGAGACCCAGTACTTC.

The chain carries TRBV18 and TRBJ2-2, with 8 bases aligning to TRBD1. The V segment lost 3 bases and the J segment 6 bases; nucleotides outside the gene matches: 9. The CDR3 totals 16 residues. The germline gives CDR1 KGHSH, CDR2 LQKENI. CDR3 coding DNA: TGTGCCAGCTCACCGACAGGGGCCCCGAAGGCCGGGGAGCTGTTTTTT. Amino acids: CASSPTGAPKAGELFF.

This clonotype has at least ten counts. The CDR3 nucleotides read TGCAGCGTTACTGTGACACGGGACACTGAAGCTTTCTTT. It specifies CSVTVTRDTEAFF. This chain joins TRBV29-1 and TRBJ1-1, with D hard to call. Trimming took 5 bases from V and 3 from J, leaving 13 bases between them. Germline loops: CDR1 SQVTM, CDR2 ANQGSEA. The CDR3 is 13 amino acids.

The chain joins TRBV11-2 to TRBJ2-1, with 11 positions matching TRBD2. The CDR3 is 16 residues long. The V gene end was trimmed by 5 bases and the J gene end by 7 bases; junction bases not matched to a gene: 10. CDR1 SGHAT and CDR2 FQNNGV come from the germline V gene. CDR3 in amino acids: CASSRGGTSGTNEQFF. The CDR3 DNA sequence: TGTGCCAGCAGCCGAGGGGGGACTAGCGGCACAAATGAGCAGTTCTTC.

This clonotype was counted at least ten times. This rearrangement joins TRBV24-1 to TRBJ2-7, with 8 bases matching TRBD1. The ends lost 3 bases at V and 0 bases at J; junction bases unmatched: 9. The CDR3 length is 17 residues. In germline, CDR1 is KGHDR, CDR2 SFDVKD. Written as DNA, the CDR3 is TGTGCCACCAGTGATGGAAGGACAGGGAAAAGCTCCTACGAGCAGTACTTC. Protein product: CATSDGRTGKSSYEQYF.

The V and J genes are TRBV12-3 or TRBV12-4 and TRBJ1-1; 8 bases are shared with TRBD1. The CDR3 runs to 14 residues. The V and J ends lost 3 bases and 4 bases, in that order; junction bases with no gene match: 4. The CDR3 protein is CASSLTGVVTEAFF. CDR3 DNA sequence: TGTGCCAGCAGTTTGACAGGGGTAGTCACTGAAGCTTTCTTT.

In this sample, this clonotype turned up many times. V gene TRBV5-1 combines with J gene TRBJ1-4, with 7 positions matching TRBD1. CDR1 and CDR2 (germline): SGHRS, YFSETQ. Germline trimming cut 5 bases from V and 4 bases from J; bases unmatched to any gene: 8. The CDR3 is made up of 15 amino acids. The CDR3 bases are TGCGCCAGCAGGACCGGGACAGAACATAATGAAAAACTGTTTTTT. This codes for CASRTGTEHNEKLFF.

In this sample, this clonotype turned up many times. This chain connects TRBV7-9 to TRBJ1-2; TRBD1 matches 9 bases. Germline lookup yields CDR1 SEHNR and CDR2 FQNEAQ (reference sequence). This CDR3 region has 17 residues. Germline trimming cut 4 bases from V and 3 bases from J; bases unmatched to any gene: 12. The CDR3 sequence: CASSSGTGTATHYGYTF. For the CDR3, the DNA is TGTGCCAGCAGCTCCGGGACAGGGACAGCCACTCACTATGGCTACACCTTC.